The clone carrying this T cell receptor beta chain is labeled as medium-sized (0.01 to 0.1%). Antigen: not known. Treg sorting used a CD4+CD25+CD127-/low gate. Findings and limits, study-wide: The TCR gene usage of tumor memory CD4+ T cells clustered together with blood and lymph node memory CD4+ cells and with lymph node naive CD4+ cells. Tumor-infiltrating Treg TCR alpha and beta sequences overlapped most with tumor naive CD4+ T cells, then blood naive.

After constant-region reverse-primer amplification, full-length variable regions underwent semi-nested PCR with Nested Universal Primer A. TCRdb redid the calling of the 5' RACE reads with MiXCR, one entry per CDR3 protein. Of roughly 9,900 distinct CDR3 sequences in the sample, over 15% were seen once. Sequencing was done on a sample of Tregs sorted from a lymph node. The origin of this receptor is a female donor with breast cancer.

The CDR3 loop is CASSLDDYNEQFF. In nucleotides, the CDR3 is TGCGCCAGCAGCTTGGACGACTACAATGAGCAGTTCTTC. This rearrangement joins TRBV5-1 to TRBJ2-1; D not certain. With 0 bases removed from V and 3 bases from J, the gap between germline ends came to 4 bases. The germline V gene has CDR1 SGHRS and CDR2 YFSETQ. This CDR3 contains 13 residues.